The TCR beta chain under discussion was sequenced for a study of T-cell reconstitution after alpha-beta-depleted transplantation in children. TCRbeta library construction was performed incorporating unique molecular identifiers. Each CDR3 protein is one row after TCRdb ran MiXCR on the PCR reads. The table includes about 300,000 distinct CDR3 sequences, less than 9.5% detected once. V lost 6 bases, J lost 7 bases, and 2 bases stayed unmatched. The CDR3 sequence is 13 residues long. This clonotype was picked up many times. Its matching antigen is unknown. Overall study results and limits: Several hundred graft clones that had expanded were reportedly the source of alpha-beta T cells about two months after transplant. Most T-cell counts and diversity one year after the transplant came from T cells that were newly produced. Surviving recipient cells, namely T cells and thymic progenitors, were the source of high day-60 TCRbeta diversity in some patients.

The chain is built from TRBV12-3 or TRBV12-4 and TRBJ2-2; TRBD1 agrees at 10 bases. The specimen was peripheral blood, collected 360 days after TCRalphabeta/CD19-depleted stem cell transplant. This receptor was obtained from a female patient between 2 and 15 years old who had a stem cell transplant for Fanconi anemia, so the T cells may come from the graft donor. CDR3 nucleotides: TGTGCCAGCAGCCGGACAGGGGGCGGGGAGCTGTTTTTT. It codes for CASSRTGGGELFF.